These 11 T cell receptor beta chains were sequenced from one sample in a study of blood T cell repertoires in COVID-19. Assay used: immunoSEQ multiplex PCR; TCRdb lists only in-frame clones, some missing. The table lists 230,000 or so clones, more than 80% of them singletons. Material for sequencing was PBMCs or T cells enriched from blood (not recorded which). All receptors derive from a woman between 40 and 50 years old with acute COVID-19.

The chain has TRBV7-3 and TRBJ2-3, with a tentative D call TRBD1 (7 bases). The CDR3 has 15 amino acids. The V and J ends lost 5 bases and 7 bases respectively, with 19 bases between them. Germline V gene sequence: CDR1 SGHTA, CDR2 FQGTGA. The CDR3 protein is CASSGGGRGTNTQYF. The CDR3 DNA reads TGTGCCAGCAGCGGAGGGGGCAGGGGAACAAATACGCAGTATTTT.

This clone was counted once. The J gene is TRBJ1-6, the V gene TRBV7-9, with 7 bases matching TRBD1. With V trimmed by 3 bases and J by 0 bases, 11 bases remained unmatched. From germline, CDR1 is SEHNR and CDR2 FQNEAQ (reference sequence). The CDR3 is 19 residues long. CDR3 coding DNA: TGTGCCAGCAGCTTGAGACAGGGCGGATGGGACTCCTATAATTCACCCCTCCACTTT. Its protein product is CASSLRQGGWDSYNSPLHF.

In DNA form, the CDR3 reads TGTGCCAGCAGCCAAGTGGGACTAGCGGGGCCGAATGAGCAGTTCTTC. This gives the protein CASSQVGLAGPNEQFF. This chain joins TRBV3-1 (or the pseudogene TRBV3-2) and TRBJ2-1; 13 bases agree with TRBD2. V lost 1 base, J lost 7 bases, and 4 bases stayed unmatched. The CDR3 contains 16 residues. Germline V CDR1 and CDR2: LGHDT, YNNKEL (reference sequence).

The gene calls are TRBV9 and TRBJ1-1; D is ambiguous. V gave up 1 base and J gave up 1 base, with 14 bases separating them. Germline CDR1 and CDR2: SGDLS and YYNGEE. This CDR3 contains 16 residues. For the CDR3, the DNA is TGTGCCAGCAGCGTAAGGCCGCAGGCGGGGAACACTGAAGCTTTCTTT. Its translation: CASSVRPQAGNTEAFF. Filled out from reference TRBV9 and TRBJ1-1, the complete variable domain reads DSGVTQTPKHLITATGQRVTLRCSPRSGDLSVYWYQQSLDQGLQFLIQYYNGEERAKGNILERFSAQQFPDLHSELNLSSLELGDSALYFCASSVRPQAGNTEAFFGQGTRLTVV.

This clone was counted between two and nine times. The chain links TRBV7-2 to TRBJ1-6; 9 positions match TRBD1. Unmatched junction bases numbered 10, after V lost 1 base and J lost 9 bases. CDR1 and CDR2 (germline): SGHTA, FQGNSA. CDR3 length equals 17 residues. The CDR3 DNA reads TGTGCCAGCAGCTTAGGGCAAAGAGGGACAGGGAGTTCACCCCTCCACTTT. Residues: CASSLGQRGTGSSPLHF.

The chain combines TRBV12-3 or TRBV12-4 with TRBJ1-1; 9 bases line up with TRBD1. This CDR3 spans 13 amino acids. Trimming cost V 5 bases and J 4 bases; bases outside gene matches: 2. The DNA for the CDR3 is TGTGCCAGCAGTGGACAGGGGTTCACTGAAGCTTTCTTT. The encoded protein is CASSGQGFTEAFF.

The V gene is TRBV6-1, the J gene TRBJ1-6, with D tentatively TRBD1 (6 bases). This CDR3 spans 13 amino acids. Germline values: CDR1 MNHNS, CDR2 SASEGT. Trimming pared 2 bases from V and 13 bases from J, leaving 12 bases between. CDR3: CASSELDSTPLHF. In nucleotides, the CDR3 is TGTGCCAGCAGTGAATTGGACAGTACGCCCCTCCACTTT.

V and J are TRBV7-3 and TRBJ1-1; 7 bases line up with TRBD1. The CDR3 spans 14 residues. CDR1 and CDR2 from the germline V gene are SGHTA and FQGTGA. V lost 2 bases, J lost 2 bases, and 2 bases stayed unmatched. The CDR3 loop is CASSLDRVNTEAFF. CDR3 nucleotides: TGTGCCAGCAGCTTAGACAGGGTTAACACTGAAGCTTTCTTT.

The chain carries TRBV4-1 and TRBJ2-1; 10 nucleotides align to TRBD2. The CDR3 consists of 17 residues. CDR1 MGHRA and CDR2 YSYEKL come from the germline V gene. The V segment lost 0 bases and the J segment 4 bases; nucleotides outside the gene matches: 6. CDR3 nucleotide sequence: TGCGCCAGCAGCCAAGAGTGGCCTAGCGGGGGTTACAATGAGCAGTTCTTC. This encodes CASSQEWPSGGYNEQFF.

The V gene is TRBV5-5, the J gene TRBJ1-1; D unclear. CDR1 SGHKS and CDR2 YYEKEE come from the germline V gene (reference sequence). The length of the CDR3 is 17 residues. The V and J ends lost 1 base and 0 bases respectively, with 16 bases between them. DNA of the CDR3: TGTGCCAGCAGCTTGTTCGGCGCAGGTAACATGAACACTGAAGCTTTCTTT. Translation gives CASSLFGAGNMNTEAFF.

The chain has TRBV19 and TRBJ2-7, with 7 positions matching TRBD1. CDR3 length: 14 amino acids. Germline V CDR1 and CDR2: LNHDA, SQIVND (reference sequence). J was trimmed by 3 bases and V by 2 bases; bases with no gene match: 4. CDR3 sequence: CASSIRGPSYEQYF. In nucleotides, the CDR3 is TGTGCCAGTAGTATAAGGGGGCCGAGCTACGAGCAGTACTTC.